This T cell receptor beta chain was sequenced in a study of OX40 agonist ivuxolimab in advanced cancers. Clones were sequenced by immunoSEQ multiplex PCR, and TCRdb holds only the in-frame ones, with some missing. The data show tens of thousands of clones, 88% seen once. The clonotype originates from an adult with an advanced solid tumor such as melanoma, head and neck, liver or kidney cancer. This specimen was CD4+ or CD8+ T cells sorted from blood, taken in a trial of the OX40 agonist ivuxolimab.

CDR3 loop: CASSRDRGNTGELFF. The CDR3 coding sequence is TGTGCCAGCAGTAGAGACAGGGGAAACACCGGGGAGCTGTTTTTT. The chain employs TRBV27 and TRBJ2-2; 8 bases align to TRBD1. Germline trimming cut 5 bases from V and 2 bases from J; bases unmatched to any gene: 4. This CDR3 is built from 15 residues. Germline lookup yields CDR1 MNHEY and CDR2 SMNVEV (reference sequence).